A selection of T cell receptor beta chains follows, all from one sample in a study of shared clonotypes between healthy human individuals. Data came from immunoSEQ multiplex PCR; TCRdb stores just in-frame clones and leaves some out. The sample consists of 2,100,000 or so clones, more than 90% of them appearing once. The sequencing sample was made of naive CD4+ T cells sorted from blood. These receptors were obtained from a man between 18 and 35 years old in good health. The CDR3 runs from the conserved cysteine through the conserved F or W. A D gene is named only where the DNA matches it firmly. A clone size is listed for some rows: how often the clone was seen (once, few, many), or a class if it is expanded.

j_gene: TRBJ2-5; v_gene: TRBV18; abundance: -; d_gene: -; CDR3aa: CASSQGGAETQYF; CDR3nt: TGTGCCAGCTCACAAGGGGGTGCGGAGACCCAGTACTTC
j_gene: TRBJ2-2; v_gene: TRBV25-1; abundance: -; d_gene: -; CDR3aa: CASSRGTGELFF; CDR3nt: TGTGCCAGCAGCCGGGGAACCGGGGAGCTGTTTTTT
j_gene: TRBJ1-2; v_gene: TRBV5-4; abundance: -; d_gene: -; CDR3aa: CASSLASGPYGYTF; CDR3nt: TGTGCCAGCAGCTTGGCGTCAGGACCCTATGGCTACACCTTC
j_gene: TRBJ2-7; v_gene: TRBV5-6; abundance: -; d_gene: -; CDR3aa: CASSLGRGPSYEQYF; CDR3nt: TGTGCCAGCAGCTTGGGAAGGGGTCCTTCCTACGAGCAGTACTTC
j_gene: TRBJ2-7; v_gene: TRBV7-9; abundance: -; d_gene: -; CDR3aa: CASSLEGRYEQYF; CDR3nt: TGTGCCAGCAGCTTAGAGGGCAGATACGAGCAGTACTTC
j_gene: TRBJ2-1; v_gene: TRBV6-5; abundance: -; d_gene: TRBD2; CDR3aa: CASSYTGTSANEQFF; CDR3nt: TGTGCCAGCAGTTACACCGGGACTAGCGCCAATGAGCAGTTCTTC
j_gene: TRBJ2-5; v_gene: TRBV25-1; abundance: -; d_gene: -; CDR3aa: CASSPRTPRETQYF; CDR3nt: TGTGCCAGCAGCCCTAGAACCCCTCGAGAGACCCAGTACTTC
j_gene: TRBJ1-1; v_gene: TRBV6-6; abundance: few; d_gene: -; CDR3aa: CASHRALNTEAFF; CDR3nt: TGTGCCAGCCACAGGGCATTGAACACTGAAGCTTTCTTT
j_gene: TRBJ2-1; v_gene: TRBV2; abundance: -; d_gene: TRBD2; CDR3aa: CASSVSSGTYNEQFF; CDR3nt: TGTGCCAGCAGTGTCTCTAGCGGAACTTACAATGAGCAGTTCTTC
j_gene: TRBJ2-3; v_gene: TRBV19; abundance: -; d_gene: TRBD2; CDR3aa: CASSRRLADFTSTDTQYF; CDR3nt: TGTGCCAGTAGTAGAAGGCTAGCGGATTTTACTAGCACAGATACGCAGTATTTT
j_gene: TRBJ2-7; v_gene: TRBV6-5; abundance: -; d_gene: TRBD2; CDR3aa: CASSPRRTSGYEQYF; CDR3nt: TGTGCCAGCAGTCCCAGGCGGACTAGCGGCTACGAGCAGTACTTC
j_gene: TRBJ2-5; v_gene: TRBV5-1; abundance: -; d_gene: -; CDR3aa: CASNAGALQETQYF; CDR3nt: TGCGCCAGCAACGCGGGGGCCTTACAAGAGACCCAGTACTTC
j_gene: TRBJ2-7; v_gene: TRBV6-1; abundance: -; d_gene: TRBD2; CDR3aa: CASSGLPSGGAGWSYEQYF; CDR3nt: TGTGCCAGCAGTGGCCTGCCTAGCGGGGGGGCTGGCTGGTCCTACGAGCAGTACTTC
j_gene: TRBJ1-2; v_gene: TRBV30; abundance: -; d_gene: -; CDR3aa: CAWSNTGAYTGYTF; CDR3nt: TGTGCCTGGAGTAACACCGGGGCGTACACAGGCTACACCTTC
j_gene: TRBJ1-2; v_gene: TRBV9; abundance: -; d_gene: -; CDR3aa: CASSVAQGYGYTF; CDR3nt: TGTGCCAGCAGCGTAGCACAGGGTTATGGCTACACCTTC
j_gene: TRBJ2-7; v_gene: TRBV6-5; abundance: -; d_gene: TRBD1; CDR3aa: CASSYSTGVGTYEQYF; CDR3nt: TGTGCCAGCAGTTACTCGACAGGGGTAGGGACCTACGAGCAGTACTTC
j_gene: TRBJ1-6; v_gene: TRBV6-6; abundance: -; d_gene: -; CDR3aa: CASSRDFSSYNSPLHF; CDR3nt: TGTGCCAGCAGTCGGGACTTTAGCTCCTATAATTCACCCCTCCACTTT
j_gene: TRBJ2-7; v_gene: TRBV25-1; abundance: -; d_gene: -; CDR3aa: CASSLQGSYEQYF; CDR3nt: TGTGCCAGCTCCTTGCAGGGGTCCTACGAGCAGTACTTC
j_gene: TRBJ2-7; v_gene: TRBV28; abundance: -; d_gene: -; CDR3aa: CASSPPAGEQYF; CDR3nt: TGTGCCAGCAGCCCTCCGGCCGGAGAGCAGTACTTC
j_gene: TRBJ2-3; v_gene: TRBV9; abundance: -; d_gene: -; CDR3aa: CASSLGGDTQYF; CDR3nt: TGTGCCAGCAGCCTTGGGGGGGATACGCAGTATTTT
j_gene: TRBJ2-2; v_gene: TRBV11-2; abundance: -; d_gene: -; CDR3aa: CASSLDRSNTGELFF; CDR3nt: TGTGCCAGCAGCTTAGATCGTTCCAACACCGGGGAGCTGTTTTTT
j_gene: TRBJ2-7; v_gene: TRBV11-2; abundance: -; d_gene: -; CDR3aa: CASSPPASYEQYF; CDR3nt: TGTGCCAGCTCTCCCCCCGCCTCCTACGAGCAGTACTTC
j_gene: TRBJ1-6; v_gene: TRBV27; abundance: -; d_gene: TRBD1; CDR3aa: CASSSTTGLSSPLHF; CDR3nt: TGTGCCAGCAGTTCGACGACAGGGTTGTCTTCACCCCTCCACTTT
j_gene: TRBJ2-1; v_gene: TRBV10-2; abundance: -; d_gene: -; CDR3aa: CASSGTRDSYNEQFF; CDR3nt: TGCGCCAGCAGTGGGACTCGCGACTCCTACAATGAGCAGTTCTTC
j_gene: TRBJ2-5; v_gene: TRBV28; abundance: -; d_gene: -; CDR3aa: CASSFWQETQYF; CDR3nt: TGTGCCAGCAGTTTTTGGCAAGAGACCCAGTACTTC
j_gene: TRBJ2-7; v_gene: TRBV27; abundance: -; d_gene: -; CDR3aa: CASSLYMQSEQYF; CDR3nt: TGTGCCAGCAGTTTATATATGCAGTCCGAGCAGTACTTC
j_gene: TRBJ1-1; v_gene: TRBV6-1; abundance: -; d_gene: -; CDR3aa: CASSDPGTEAFF; CDR3nt: TGTGCCAGCAGTGATCCCGGCACTGAAGCTTTCTTT
j_gene: TRBJ2-7; v_gene: TRBV11-2; abundance: -; d_gene: -; CDR3aa: CASSLLDAASEQYF; CDR3nt: TGTGCCAGCAGCTTACTGGACGCGGCCTCCGAGCAGTACTTC
j_gene: TRBJ2-3; v_gene: TRBV6-6; abundance: -; d_gene: -; CDR3aa: CASRGGATDTQYF; CDR3nt: TGTGCCAGCAGGGGCGGGGCTACAGATACGCAGTATTTT